This T cell receptor (beta chain) emerged from a study of shared clonotypes between healthy human individuals. The CDR3 is made up of 13 amino acids. Germline CDR1 SQVTM, CDR2 ANQGSEA. Trimming took off 4 bases at V and 3 bases at J, with 12 bases between the two ends. Sequencing was performed with immunoSEQ multiplex PCR; in TCRdb, only in-frame clones are kept and a portion is missing. The sample contains roughly 2.2 million clones, just under 95% of which appear only once. The sequencing input was naive CD4+ T cells from PBMCs. Subset: CD45RA+ positively selected. The chain recombines TRBV29-1 with TRBJ2-5; D call uncertain. This receptor was obtained from a man between 18 and 35 years old in good health. Some clones in this sample may be carry-over from other donors' samples. CDR3 sequence: CSVAARQKETQYF. CDR3 DNA sequence: TGCAGCGTTGCCGCTAGGCAGAAAGAGACCCAGTACTTC.